These T cell receptor beta chains were read from a single sample in a study of blood T cell repertoires in COVID-19. Only in-frame clones appear in the TCRdb table, and some are missing; sequencing was by immunoSEQ multiplex PCR. This table holds some 82,000 clones, under 90% found once. Sequenced material: peripheral blood. The receptors stem from a man older than 75 with acute or convalescent COVID-19. CDR3s leave out the opening cysteine and the closing phenylalanine or tryptophan. The order of the fields is J gene, V gene, CDR3 protein.

>TRBJ2-7|TRBV6-1
ASSEVTYEQY
>TRBJ2-7|TRBV2
ASSATYEQY
>TRBJ1-2|TRBV5-1
ASSEQGDYGYT
>TRBJ2-5|TRBV24-1
ATSDPGVGETQY
>TRBJ1-2|TRBV29-1
SVEDQVLYGYT
>TRBJ1-1|TRBV5-4
ASSLEGTRGTEAF
>TRBJ1-2|TRBV6-1
ASSEDSFYGYT
>TRBJ1-1|TRBV3-1/TRBV3-2
ASSQVMNTEAF
>TRBJ2-3|TRBV10-3
AISAGLAGGPRDTQY
>TRBJ2-6|TRBV29-1
SVEDNSGANVLT
>TRBJ2-5|TRBV28
ASGAGGLTKETQY
>TRBJ2-1|TRBV29-1
SVEYGLAGGANEQF
>TRBJ2-1|TRBV28
ASSPRTGYNEQF
>TRBJ1-6|TRBV2
ASCQGVDSPLH
>TRBJ2-1|TRBV12-3/TRBV12-4
ASSLGRGSEQF
>TRBJ1-1|TRBV7-2
ASRRREGTEAF